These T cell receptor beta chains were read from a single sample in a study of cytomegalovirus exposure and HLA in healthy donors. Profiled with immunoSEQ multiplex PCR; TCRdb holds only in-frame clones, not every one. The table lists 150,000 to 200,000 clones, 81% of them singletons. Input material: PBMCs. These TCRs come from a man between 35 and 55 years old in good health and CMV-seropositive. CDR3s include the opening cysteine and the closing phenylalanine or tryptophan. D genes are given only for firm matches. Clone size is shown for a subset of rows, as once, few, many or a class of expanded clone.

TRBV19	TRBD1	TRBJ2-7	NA	CATGGFGSEQYF	TGTGCCACAGGGGGCTTCGGTAGCGAGCAGTACTTC
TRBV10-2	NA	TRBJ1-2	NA	CATQTNYGYTF	TGCGCCACCCAGACTAACTATGGCTACACCTTC
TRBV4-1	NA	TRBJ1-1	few	CASSRETVAFF	TGCGCCAGCAGCCGAGAGACTGTTGCTTTCTTT
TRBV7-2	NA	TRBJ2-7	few	CASSFSSYEQYF	TGTGCCAGCAGCTTCTCTTCCTACGAGCAGTACTTC
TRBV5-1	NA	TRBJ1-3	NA	CASSSVTGTSSGNTIYF	TGCGCCAGCAGCTCGGTCACCGGGACATCCTCTGGAAACACCATATATTTT
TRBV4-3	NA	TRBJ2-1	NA	CASSSYREYNEQFF	TGCGCCAGCAGCTCCTACAGGGAGTACAATGAGCAGTTCTTC
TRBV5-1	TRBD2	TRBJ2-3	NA	CASSLAAGAAADTQYF	TGCGCCAGCAGCTTGGCCGCGGGAGCGGCAGCAGATACGCAGTATTTT
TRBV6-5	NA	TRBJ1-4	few	CASSYSTGGKLFF	TGTGCCAGCAGTTACAGTACTGGAGGAAAACTGTTTTTT
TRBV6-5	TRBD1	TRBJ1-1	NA	CASRGQGAWGTEAFF	TGTGCCAGCAGGGGACAGGGGGCATGGGGAACTGAAGCTTTCTTT
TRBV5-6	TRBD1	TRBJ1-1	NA	CASSHQGGTEAFF	TGTGCCAGCAGCCATCAGGGGGGCACTGAAGCTTTCTTT
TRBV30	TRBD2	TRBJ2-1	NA	CAWRTSGSRSYNEQFF	TGTGCCTGGAGGACTAGCGGGAGCCGCTCCTACAATGAGCAGTTCTTC
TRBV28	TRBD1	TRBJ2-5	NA	CASGTRQGMETQYF	TGTGCCAGCGGAACAAGACAGGGAATGGAGACCCAGTACTTC
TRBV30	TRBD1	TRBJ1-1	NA	CAWSVQGGLEAFF	TGTGCCTGGAGTGTACAGGGGGGGCTTGAAGCTTTCTTT
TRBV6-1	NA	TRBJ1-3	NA	CASRLGGGNTIYF	TGTGCCAGCAGGTTGGGGGGTGGAAACACCATATATTTT
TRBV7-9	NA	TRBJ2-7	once	CASSLAQYEQYF	TGTGCCAGCAGCCTGGCCCAGTACGAGCAGTACTTC
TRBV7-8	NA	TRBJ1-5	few	CASSHAVLTGALKPQHF	TGTGCCAGCAGCCACGCCGTTTTAACAGGCGCCCTGAAGCCCCAGCATTTT
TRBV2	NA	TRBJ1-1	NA	CASSGRTVPTEAFF	TGTGCCAGCAGTGGAAGGACAGTCCCCACTGAAGCTTTCTTT
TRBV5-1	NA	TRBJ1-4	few	CASSPAGATNEKLFF	TGCGCCAGCAGCCCCGCGGGTGCAACTAATGAAAAACTGTTTTTT
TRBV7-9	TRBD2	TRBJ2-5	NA	CASSPGLAGAQETQYF	TGTGCCAGCAGCCCCGGACTAGCGGGGGCACAAGAGACCCAGTACTTC
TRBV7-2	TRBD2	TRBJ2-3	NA	CASSQTSGGITDTQYF	TGTGCCAGCAGCCAAACTAGCGGGGGGATCACAGATACGCAGTATTTT
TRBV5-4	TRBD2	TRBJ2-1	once	CASSLGTSGVYNEQFF	TGTGCCAGCAGCTTAGGGACTAGCGGGGTTTACAATGAGCAGTTCTTC
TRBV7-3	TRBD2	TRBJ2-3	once	CASSLGELAGGSTDTQYF	TGTGCCAGCAGCCTCGGAGAACTAGCGGGGGGCAGCACAGATACGCAGTATTTT
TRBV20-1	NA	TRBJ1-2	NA	CSGVHREIYTF	TGCAGTGGGGTACACAGGGAAATCTACACCTTC
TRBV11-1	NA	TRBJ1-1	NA	CASSLARGFGTEAFF	TGTGCCAGCAGCTTAGCACGGGGGTTTGGGACTGAAGCTTTCTTT
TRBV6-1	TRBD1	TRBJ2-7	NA	CASSPGTAYEQYF	TGTGCCAGCAGTCCCGGGACAGCCTACGAGCAGTACTTC
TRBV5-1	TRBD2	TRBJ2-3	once	CASSRGVAGGTDTQYF	TGCGCCAGCAGCCGCGGCGTAGCGGGAGGGACAGATACGCAGTATTTT
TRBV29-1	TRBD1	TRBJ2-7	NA	CSVAYPPGQPYEQYF	TGCAGCGTTGCTTACCCCCCGGGACAGCCATACGAGCAGTACTTC
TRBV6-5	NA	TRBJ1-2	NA	CASSEGPGSYTF	TGTGCCAGCAGTGAAGGGCCGGGGAGCTACACCTTC
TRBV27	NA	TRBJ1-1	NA	CASSLLRDTEAFF	TGTGCCAGCAGTTTACTGCGCGATACTGAAGCTTTCTTT
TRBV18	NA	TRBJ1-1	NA	CASSPPAGLDTEAFF	TGTGCCAGCTCACCACCCGCAGGGTTGGACACTGAAGCTTTCTTT
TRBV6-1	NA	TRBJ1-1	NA	CASSVSGTEAFF	TGTGCCAGCAGTGTGAGCGGAACTGAAGCTTTCTTT
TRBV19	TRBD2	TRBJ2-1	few	CASGVAGETSYNEQFF	TGTGCCAGTGGGGTAGCGGGAGAAACCTCCTACAATGAGCAGTTCTTC
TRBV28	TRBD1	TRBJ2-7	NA	CASSFGQGGYEQYF	TGTGCCAGCAGTTTTGGACAGGGTGGCTACGAGCAGTACTTC
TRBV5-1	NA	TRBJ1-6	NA	CASSPEDRRLLHF	TGCGCCAGCAGCCCGGAGGACCGGCGTCTCCTCCACTTT
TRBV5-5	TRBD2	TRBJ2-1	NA	CASSLAGTSAYNEQFF	TGTGCCAGCAGCTTGGCCGGGACTAGCGCCTACAATGAGCAGTTCTTC
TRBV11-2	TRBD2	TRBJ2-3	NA	CASSLSGAPLASSTDTQYF	TGTGCCAGCAGCTTAAGCGGGGCCCCCTTAGCGAGCAGCACAGATACGCAGTATTTT
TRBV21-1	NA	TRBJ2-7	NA	CASSPPGSPYEQYF	TGTGCCAGCAGCCCCCCGGGAAGTCCCTACGAGCAGTACTTC
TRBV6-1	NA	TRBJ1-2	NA	CASSEVEEGRCTF	TGTGCCAGCAGTGAAGTCGAGGAGGGCAGGTGCACCTTC
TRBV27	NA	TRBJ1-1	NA	CASSGTDWNTEAFF	TGTGCCAGCAGTGGCACGGACTGGAACACTGAAGCTTTCTTT
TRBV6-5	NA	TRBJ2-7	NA	CASRGPSYEQYF	TGTGCCAGCCGCGGCCCGTCCTACGAGCAGTACTTC
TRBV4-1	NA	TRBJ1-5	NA	CASSQDLGASQPQHF	TGCGCCAGCAGCCAAGATTTGGGGGCGAGTCAGCCCCAGCATTTT
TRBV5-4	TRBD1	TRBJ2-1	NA	CASSSRDRALYNEQFF	TGTGCCAGCAGCTCCCGGGACAGGGCACTTTACAATGAGCAGTTCTTC
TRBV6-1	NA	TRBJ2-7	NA	CASSRRSYEQYF	TGTGCCAGCAGCAGGAGGTCCTACGAGCAGTACTTC
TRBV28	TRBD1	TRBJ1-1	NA	CASSSPGQQRNTEAFF	TGTGCCAGCAGTTCCCCGGGACAGCAGAGAAACACTGAAGCTTTCTTT
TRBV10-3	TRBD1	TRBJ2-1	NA	CAIGLSDRDGNEQFF	TGTGCCATCGGACTATCGGACAGGGACGGCAATGAGCAGTTCTTC
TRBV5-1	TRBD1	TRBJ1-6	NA	CASSLAGQGRSPLHF	TGCGCCAGCAGCTTGGCGGGACAGGGTCGTTCACCCCTCCACTTT
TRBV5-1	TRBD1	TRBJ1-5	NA	CASSWQGARNQPQHF	TGCGCCAGCAGCTGGCAGGGGGCTCGCAATCAGCCCCAGCATTTT
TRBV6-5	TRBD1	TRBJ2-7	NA	CATRRGSYEQYF	TGTGCCACACGCAGGGGGTCCTACGAGCAGTACTTC